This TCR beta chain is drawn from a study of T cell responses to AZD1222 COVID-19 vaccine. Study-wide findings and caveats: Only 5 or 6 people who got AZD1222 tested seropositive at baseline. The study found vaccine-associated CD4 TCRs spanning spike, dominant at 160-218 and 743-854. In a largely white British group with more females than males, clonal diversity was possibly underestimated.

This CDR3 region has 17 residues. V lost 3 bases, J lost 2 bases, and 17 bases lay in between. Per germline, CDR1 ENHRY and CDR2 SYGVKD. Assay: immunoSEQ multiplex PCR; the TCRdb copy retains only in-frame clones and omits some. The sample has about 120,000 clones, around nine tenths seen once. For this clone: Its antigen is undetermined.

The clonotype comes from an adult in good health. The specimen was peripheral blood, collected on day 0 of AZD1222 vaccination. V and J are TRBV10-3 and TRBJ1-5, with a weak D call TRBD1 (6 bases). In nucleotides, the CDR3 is TGTGCCATCAGTGAACACGGACAGTCTGGGGGCAATCAGCCCCAGCATTTT. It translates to CAISEHGQSGGNQPQHF.